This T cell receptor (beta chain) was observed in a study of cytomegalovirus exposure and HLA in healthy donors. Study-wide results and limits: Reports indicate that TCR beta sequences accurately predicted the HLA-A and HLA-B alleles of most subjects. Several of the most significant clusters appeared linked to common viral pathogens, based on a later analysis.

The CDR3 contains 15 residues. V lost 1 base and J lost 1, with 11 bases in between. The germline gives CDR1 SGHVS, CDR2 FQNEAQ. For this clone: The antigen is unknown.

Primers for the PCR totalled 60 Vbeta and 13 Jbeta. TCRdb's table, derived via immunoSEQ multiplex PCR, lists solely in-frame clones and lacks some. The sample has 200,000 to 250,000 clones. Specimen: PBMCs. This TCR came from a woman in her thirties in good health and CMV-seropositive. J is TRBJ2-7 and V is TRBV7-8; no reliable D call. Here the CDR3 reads CASSLVDWNSYEQYF. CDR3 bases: TGTGCCAGCAGCTTAGTAGACTGGAATTCCTACGAGCAGTACTTC.